This T cell receptor beta chain was captured by sequencing in a study of spatial heterogeneity in lung cancer. Background on the study: Counts of TCR transcripts in tumor regions correlated strongly with a matched bulk RNA-seq T cell module score. Regarding the study as a whole: Higher tumor mutation counts went along with higher counts of expanded intratumoral alpha and beta TCRs.

The germline gives CDR1 MNHEY, CDR2 SMNVEV (reference sequence). This CDR3 spans 13 amino acids. The V end was cut by 11 bases, the J end by 1 base, with 11 bases between. A single record per CDR3 protein comes from TCRdb applying MiXCR to the 5' RACE reads. The table has about 100,000 distinct CDR3 sequences, under 4.5% seen once. Time point meaning: sample taken at primary tumor resection. This clonotype was observed at least ten times. No antigen is known for it. The chain carries TRBV27 and TRBJ2-2; D unresolved. The material sequenced was lung tumor tissue, taken at surgery. This sequence was found in a male donor with early-stage non-small cell lung cancer. This CDR3 reads CASKDLNTGELFF. CDR3 DNA sequence: TGTGCCTCAAAGGACCTGAACACCGGGGAGCTGTTTTTT.